This T cell receptor beta chain was retrieved from a study of STAT5B mutations in CD4+ large granular lymphocyte leukemia. Germline V lookup: CDR1 SGHNT, CDR2 YYREEE (reference sequence). The trim removed 4 bases at V and 8 bases at J, leaving 9 bases unmatched. The CDR3 contains 15 residues. Buffy coats from healthy blood donors served as controls. Sequenced by immunoSEQ multiplex PCR; TCRdb stores in-frame clones only, minus some. The table includes 30,000 to 40,000 clones, 65% to 70% detected once. The sequenced sample was CD4+ T cells from blood buffy coats. The rearrangement uses TRBV5-4 and TRBJ1-2; TRBD1 aligns across 12 bases. The TCR originated in a human donor in good health. The CDR3 nucleotides are TGTGCCAGCAGCCTGGCGGGACAGGGGGCGGTAGGCTACACCTTC. This translates into CASSLAGQGAVGYTF.